The clone carrying this T cell receptor (beta chain) was observed many times. Sample time point: patch test 3, about 24 weeks after DPC sensitization. Described treatment: therapeutic diphenylcyclopropenone sensitization with weekly scalp DPC. The data were obtained in a study of human T cells and chemical hapten exposure. Deletions cut 1 base from V and 4 bases from J, with 16 bases between. The germline V gene has CDR1 LGHDT and CDR2 YNNKEL (reference sequence). The CDR3 consists of 16 residues. MiXCR, applied by TCRdb to the RACE reads, yields one record per CDR3 protein. This table has 210,000 or so distinct CDR3 sequences, 20% to 25% appearing once.

This material consisted of whole blood, taken in connection with sensitization to the hapten diphenylcyclopropenone (DPC). The receptor was isolated from a woman in her thirties or forties with alopecia areata. Some clones in this sample may be carry-over from other donors' samples. The J gene is TRBJ2-5, the V gene TRBV3-1, with a tentative D call TRBD1 (6 bases). The CDR3 DNA follows: TGTGCCAGCAGCCAAGTGACCTACAGGGACCCAGAGACCCAGTACTTC. It encodes CASSQVTYRDPETQYF.